This entry describes one T cell receptor beta chain. The PCR used 60 Vbeta and 13 Jbeta primers. Repertoires were generated with immunoSEQ multiplex PCR, while TCRdb's copy carries only in-frame clones and drops some. The data hold about 93,000 clones, with 82% observed a single time. V lost 3 bases to trimming and J lost 4 bases; unmatched junction nucleotides: 2. CDR3 length equals 15 residues. Germline V gene data show CDR1 as SGHTA and CDR2 as FQGNSA. This specimen comes from a study of cytomegalovirus exposure and HLA in healthy donors. The sequence was obtained from a man over 45 in good health and CMV-seronegative. The sequenced material came from PBMCs. This sequence joins TRBV7-2 and TRBJ2-1; 11 bases agree with TRBD2. CDR3: CASSFRLAGYNEQFF. CDR3 DNA: TGTGCCAGCAGCTTCCGACTAGCGGGGTACAATGAGCAGTTCTTC.